The source of this TCR beta chain is a study of T cells in Graves' hyperthyroidism and ophthalmopathy. Authors of the study amplified TCR beta CDR3 regions from RNA transcripts. HTBI primers were the set used in a first-round RT-PCR of the TCR CDR3. MiXCR, applied by TCRdb to the multiplex PCR reads, yields one record per CDR3 protein. The sample has 610,000 or so distinct CDR3 sequences, under 60% seen once; the top ten hold approximately 8.4%. This clonotype was seen a single time. V dropped 6 bases and J dropped 6 bases, with 17 bases sitting between them. CDR1 SGHTA and CDR2 FQGTGA come from the germline V gene. The CDR3 spans 14 residues.

This sequence was found in a woman aged 18-29 years with Graves' hyperthyroidism. The sequencing sample was made of peripheral blood or thyroid tissue (not recorded which). This chain connects TRBV7-3 to TRBJ1-2, with D possibly TRBD1 on 6 matching bases. The CDR3 reads CASSSRTVGNGYTF. CDR3 nucleotides: TGTGCCAGCAGTTCCCGGACAGTGGGTAATGGCTACACCTTC.